A single sample is the source of the 30 T cell receptor beta chains below, sequenced in a study of lymphopenia after photon versus proton radiotherapy (dated by TCRdb to 2018 to 2020). The library was prepared using the immunoSEQ multiplex PCR assay. The table comes from immuneACCESS by way of TCRdb, which keeps in-frame sequences with V and J called. Part of the clones is missing from these tables; in studies checked, under half for an unresolved V gene and the rest for unknown reasons. Counted in this sample were thousands of clones; approximately 74% of them appeared once. The biggest ten clones account for about 59% of the sample. This specimen consisted of peripheral blood, obtained from a patient treated with proton-based radiotherapy. The receptor source for this set is an elderly man with esophageal cancer.

The rearrangement links TRBV11-2 to TRBJ2-7; no reliable D call. The CDR3 extends over 14 amino acids. Germline CDR1 and CDR2: SGHAT and FQNNGV. The V gene lost 1 base and the J gene lost 0 bases, with 7 bases spanning the gap. The CDR3 protein is CASSLAVRSYEQYF. The CDR3 DNA follows: TGTGCCAGCAGCTTAGCAGTACGCTCCTACGAGCAGTACTTC.

The chain uses TRBV6-5 and TRBJ1-3; D not resolved. The length of the CDR3 is 14 residues. Per germline, CDR1 MNHEY and CDR2 SVGAGI. V was clipped by 2 bases and J by 0 bases, with 5 bases between them. CDR3: CASSYGSSGNTIYF. The CDR3 DNA is TGTGCCAGCAGTTACGGCAGCTCTGGAAACACCATATATTTT.

The chain recombines TRBV4-3 with TRBJ2-1, with D hard to call. V lost 4 bases and J 5 bases, leaving 21 bases between the germline ends. The germline CDR1 and CDR2 sequences are LGHNA and YSLEER. This CDR3 is 17 amino acids long. The CDR3 here is CASSRIILSGRDNEQFF. Written as DNA, the CDR3 is TGCGCCAGCAGCCGGATAATACTCTCCGGCAGAGACAATGAGCAGTTCTTC.

The chain combines TRBV10-2 with TRBJ2-2; 13 bases fit TRBD2. In germline, CDR1 is WSHSY, CDR2 SAAADI. Trimming at V came to 6 bases and at J to 5 bases, leaving 6 bases not matched to a gene. This CDR3 has 16 residues. Here the CDR3 reads CASRLTSGRATGELFF. CDR3 coding DNA: TGCGCCAGCAGGTTAACTAGCGGGAGGGCGACCGGGGAGCTGTTTTTT.

The rearrangement links TRBV5-1 to TRBJ2-5; no definite D call. Germline assignment: CDR1 SGHRS and CDR2 YFSETQ. This CDR3 comprises 11 residues. V was pared by 4 bases and J by 5 bases, with 6 bases between. As DNA, the CDR3 is TGCGCCAGCAGCGTGGGGGAGACCCAGTACTTC. Translating gives CASSVGETQYF.

The chain is built from TRBV7-2 and TRBJ1-5; D is ambiguous. The CDR3 has 15 residues. With 1 base removed from V and 7 bases from J, the gap between germline ends came to 14 bases. Germline V gene sequence: CDR1 SGHTA, CDR2 FQGNSA. The CDR3 sequence: CASSLDVGAGQPQHF. Here the CDR3 DNA reads TGTGCCAGCAGCTTAGACGTAGGCGCTGGCCAGCCCCAGCATTTT. The whole variable domain, filled in from reference TRBV7-2 and TRBJ1-5, reads GAGVSQSPSNKVTEKGKDVELRCDPISGHTALYWYRQSLGQGLEFLIYFQGNSAPDKSGLPSDRFSAERTGGSVSTLTIQRTQQEDSAVYLCASSLDVGAGQPQHFGDGTRLSIL.

V is TRBV6-6 and J is TRBJ2-7; 8 bases fit TRBD1. The germline V gene has CDR1 MNHNY and CDR2 SVGAGI (reference sequence). Trimming cost V 7 bases and J 1 base; bases outside gene matches: 9. The CDR3 contains 15 residues. The CDR3 is CASTRDGTGSYEQYF. In DNA, the CDR3 is TGTGCCAGCACCCGAGATGGGACAGGTTCCTACGAGCAGTACTTC.

In this sample, this clone turned up once. The chain carries TRBV29-1 and TRBJ2-1, with unresolved D. The germline gives CDR1 SQVTM, CDR2 ANQGSEA. CDR3 length: 13 amino acids. V was clipped by 7 bases and J by 3 bases, with 13 bases between them. The DNA for the CDR3 is TGCAGCGCAAGCGTAAGAGACTACAATGAGCAGTTCTTC. It encodes CSASVRDYNEQFF.

In this sample, this clone is medium-sized. The chain is built from TRBV10-3 and TRBJ2-2; 9 positions agree with TRBD1. The CDR3 extends over 14 amino acids. In germline, CDR1 is ENHRY, CDR2 SYGVKD. J gave up 5 bases and V 6 bases, and 4 bases lay outside the gene matches. DNA for the CDR3: TGTGCCATCAGGGTACAGGGGGCAACCGGGGAGCTGTTTTTT. As protein: CAIRVQGATGELFF.

The genes are TRBV11-2 and TRBJ2-1; 9 bases match TRBD1. Trimming at V came to 4 bases and at J to 7 bases, leaving 2 bases not matched to a gene. The CDR3 covers 13 residues. Per germline, CDR1 SGHAT and CDR2 FQNNGV. The CDR3 region has the DNA TGTGCCAGCAGCTCCGGACAGGGGAATGAGCAGTTCTTC. Its translation is CASSSGQGNEQFF.

The gene calls are TRBV29-1 and TRBJ1-4; TRBD1 is a possible D gene (5 bases). The CDR3 covers 14 residues. Germline V gives CDR1 SQVTM, CDR2 ANQGSEA. The ends were cut back, 5 bases at V and 3 bases at J, with 13 bases in the middle. Here the CDR3 DNA reads TGCAGCGTTAATACAGGTCTCTCTAATGAAAAACTGTTTTTT. This codes for CSVNTGLSNEKLFF.

Only one count was recorded for this clone. The chain employs TRBV28 and TRBJ1-2; the match to TRBD1 covers 9 bases. The germline V gene encodes CDR1 MDHEN and CDR2 SYDVKM. This CDR3 is 15 amino acids long. J lost 5 bases, V lost 5 bases, and 9 bases had no gene match. The CDR3 is CASSLGDREGYGYTF. CDR3 in DNA: TGTGCCAGCAGTCTCGGGGACAGGGAAGGTTATGGCTACACCTTC.

V usage is TRBV7-2 and J usage is TRBJ1-1; no firm D call. Per the germline V gene, CDR1 is SGHTA and CDR2 is FQGNSA. The V and J ends lost 1 base and 6 bases respectively, with 9 bases between them. The CDR3 consists of 13 residues. DNA of the CDR3: TGTGCCAGCAGCTTAGGTTCCGGGGCTGAAGCTTTCTTT. Amino acids: CASSLGSGAEAFF. The variable domain in full, completed from reference TRBV7-2 and TRBJ1-1, reads GAGVSQSPSNKVTEKGKDVELRCDPISGHTALYWYRQSLGQGLEFLIYFQGNSAPDKSGLPSDRFSAERTGGSVSTLTIQRTQQEDSAVYLCASSLGSGAEAFFGQGTRLTVV.

V is TRBV4-1 and J is TRBJ2-7; TRBD2 aligns across 12 bases. The trim removed 1 base at V and 2 bases at J, leaving 0 bases unmatched. Germline assignment: CDR1 MGHRA and CDR2 YSYEKL. The CDR3 has 15 residues. The CDR3 here is CASSQGLAGAYEQYF. The CDR3 nucleotides are TGCGCCAGCAGCCAAGGACTAGCGGGGGCCTACGAGCAGTACTTC.

The CDR3 spells CASSLGLAGAGTNIQYF. Here the CDR3 DNA reads TGTGCCAGCAGTCTAGGACTAGCGGGAGCCGGTACGAACATTCAGTACTTC. The chain uses TRBV2 and TRBJ2-4; 13 bases are a match to TRBD2. This CDR3 comprises 17 residues. Per germline, CDR1 SNHLY and CDR2 FYNNEI. J gave up 7 bases and V 5 bases, and 11 bases lay outside the gene matches.

This clone has only one observation. This sequence joins TRBV4-3 and TRBJ2-2, with unresolved D. The CDR3 runs to 13 residues. V lost 0 bases, J lost 7 bases, and 6 bases lay in between. Germline CDR1 reads LGHNA; CDR2 reads YSLEER. Written as DNA, the CDR3 is TGCGCCAGCAGCCAAGATAATTACGGGGAGCTGTTTTTT. Protein product: CASSQDNYGELFF.

The chain couples TRBV4-3 to TRBJ2-1; D unresolved. V lost 0 bases to trimming and J lost 5 bases, with 11 bases between them. Germline V CDR1 and CDR2: LGHNA, YSLEER. There are 15 residues in the CDR3. CDR3 sequence (DNA): TGCGCCAGCAGCCAAGAGTCTACCCAGAACAATGAGCAGTTCTTC. Protein sequence: CASSQESTQNNEQFF.

This sequence joins TRBV5-6 and TRBJ2-3; no clear D. The V and J ends lost 4 bases and 2 bases respectively, with 17 bases between them. The CDR3 is 16 residues long. Germline assignment: CDR1 SGHDT and CDR2 YYEEEE. DNA for the CDR3: TGTGCCAGCAGCCCCTCCTCCAGCTTTGTCACAGATACGCAGTATTTT. It encodes CASSPSSSFVTDTQYF. Variable domain in full (rest from reference TRBV5-6 and TRBJ2-3): DAGVTQSPTHLIKTRGQQVTLRCSPKSGHDTVSWYQQALGQGPQFIFQYYEEEERQRGNFPDRFSGHQFPNYSSELNVNALLLGDSALYLCASSPSSSFVTDTQYFGPGTRLTVL.

This clone was seen a few times. The chain recombines TRBV7-9 with TRBJ1-3, with 7 bases lining up with TRBD1. The CDR3 has 14 amino acids. The V segment lost 6 bases and the J segment 8 bases; nucleotides outside the gene matches: 10. The germline gives CDR1 SEHNR, CDR2 FQNEAQ (reference sequence). The CDR3 spells CASRENRGFDTIYF. In DNA form, the CDR3 reads TGTGCCAGCAGGGAGAACAGGGGTTTCGACACCATATATTTT.

This chain uses TRBV7-3 with TRBJ2-7; 10 nucleotides line up with TRBD2. Germline lookup yields CDR1 SGHTA and CDR2 FQGTGA. Trimming cost V 5 bases and J 2 bases; bases outside gene matches: 6. The CDR3 is 15 residues long. The CDR3 sequence: CASSESGGATYEQYF. The CDR3 DNA follows: TGTGCCAGCAGCGAAAGCGGGGGGGCCACCTACGAGCAGTACTTC.

This rearrangement joins TRBV7-9 to TRBJ2-1; TRBD2 matches at 8 bases. Germline lookup yields CDR1 SEHNR and CDR2 FQNEAQ (reference sequence). The CDR3 runs 16 residues. V dropped 2 bases and J dropped 5; count of bases not matched to a gene: 8. The chain's CDR3 is CASSLRLTSGHNEQFF. The CDR3 DNA is TGTGCCAGCAGCTTAAGGCTAACTAGCGGCCACAATGAGCAGTTCTTC.

By share, this clone ranks as medium-sized. This sequence joins TRBV9 and TRBJ1-2; D may be TRBD1 (5 bases). Germline loops: CDR1 SGDLS, CDR2 YYNGEE. With 3 bases removed from V and 4 bases from J, the gap between germline ends came to 10 bases. The CDR3 loop spans 13 amino acids. The CDR3 DNA sequence: TGTGCCAGCAGCGCCGGGACCGGCTATGGCTACACCTTC. Amino acid sequence: CASSAGTGYGYTF.

The CDR3 DNA follows: TGTGCCAGCCGTCCCCCGGACGGTCTTAATGAAAAACTGTTTTTT. It encodes CASRPPDGLNEKLFF. The chain has TRBV27 and TRBJ1-4; D not certain. The CDR3 spans 15 residues. The V and J ends lost 8 bases and 4 bases respectively, with 17 bases between them. In germline, CDR1 is MNHEY, CDR2 SMNVEV (reference sequence).

The CDR3 DNA follows: TGTGCCAGTAGTGAAGCTGACTATGGCTACACCTTC. Residues: CASSEADYGYTF. This sequence joins TRBV19 and TRBJ1-2; D remains unclear. This CDR3 region has 12 residues. Trimming stripped 5 bases from V and 3 bases from J, with 7 bases between. CDR1 is LNHDA and CDR2 is SQIVND in the germline V gene (reference sequence).

J is TRBJ2-7 and V is TRBV11-2; 10 nucleotides line up with TRBD1. Germline CDR1 reads SGHAT; CDR2 reads FQNNGV. The CDR3 extends over 14 amino acids. V trimming: 4 bases; J trimming: 2 bases; junction bases outside the gene matches: 2. CDR3 sequence reads: CASSWDRGPYEQYF. Here the CDR3 DNA reads TGTGCCAGCAGCTGGGACAGGGGTCCCTACGAGCAGTACTTC.

V gene TRBV12-5 combines with J gene TRBJ1-4; 9 positions match TRBD1. This CDR3 has 16 residues. Germline trimming cut 6 bases from V and 5 bases from J; bases unmatched to any gene: 10. Germline-derived CDR1 and CDR2 are LGHNT and FRNRAP. The CDR3, as DNA: TGTGCTAGTGGACCTTCCGCCGGGACAGGGAATGAAAAACTGTTTTTT. Encoded protein: CASGPSAGTGNEKLFF. Looking up the rest from reference TRBV12-5 and TRBJ1-4 gives the full variable domain: DARVTQTPRHKVTEMGQEVTMRCQPILGHNTVFWYRQTMMQGLELLAYFRNRAPLDDSGMPKDRFSAEMPDATLATLKIQPSEPRDSAVYFCASGPSAGTGNEKLFFGSGTQLSVL.

The chain combines TRBV19 with TRBJ1-5, with D possibly being TRBD1 (6 bases). Germline assignment: CDR1 LNHDA and CDR2 SQIVND (reference sequence). The length of the CDR3 is 15 residues. V shed 3 bases and J shed 3 bases, with 12 bases lying between them. Written as DNA, the CDR3 is TGTGCCAGTAGTATTGCGGGGGCTATCAATCAGCCCCAGCATTTT. Its protein is CASSIAGAINQPQHF.

This chain joins TRBV7-3 and TRBJ2-3; D ambiguous. This CDR3 has 11 amino acids. Germline-derived CDR1 and CDR2 are SGHTA and FQGTGA. V lost 5 bases, J lost 8 bases, and 8 bases lay in between. The CDR3 loop is CASSDRSTQYF. The CDR3 region has the DNA TGTGCCAGCAGCGATCGTAGTACGCAGTATTTT.

The CDR3 bases are TGTGCCAGCAGCTTGAGACTAGCTGACGGGGAGCTGTTTTTT. This encodes CASSLRLADGELFF. J is TRBJ2-2 and V is TRBV7-8; 7 bases map to TRBD2. The CDR3 spans 14 residues. CDR1 and CDR2 (germline): SGHVS, FQNEAQ. Trimming cost V 3 bases and J 7 bases; bases outside gene matches: 5.

The genes are TRBV7-3 and TRBJ2-3; TRBD2 matches 13 bases. CDR3 length: 17 amino acids. V lost 6 bases to trimming and J lost 7 bases; unmatched junction nucleotides: 13. Per germline, CDR1 SGHTA and CDR2 FQGTGA. CDR3 loop: CASSRTPTSGGSNTQYF. CDR3 DNA: TGTGCCAGCAGTCGTACCCCGACTAGCGGGGGGTCTAATACGCAGTATTTT. The variable domain in full, with the rest retrieved from reference TRBV7-3 and TRBJ2-3, is GAGVSQTPSNKVTEKGKYVELRCDPISGHTALYWYRQSLGQGPEFLIYFQGTGAADDSGLPNDRFFAVRPEGSVSTLKIQRTERGDSAVYLCASSRTPTSGGSNTQYFGPGTRLTVL.